This T cell receptor beta chain was recorded in a study of blood T cell repertoires in COVID-19 (dated by TCRdb to 2019 to 2021). Context from the whole study: Samples covering the acute and convalescent phases of COVID-19 were provided by collaborators in the United States, Italy and Spain. The dataset comprised deeply sampled blood TCRbeta repertoires from subjects exposed to, actively infected with, or recovered from COVID-19. A freely available public database, intended as a resource for researchers studying the immune response to SARS-CoV-2, is where the repertoires were released. The prospective study material was composed of cDNA or gDNA derived from T cells, B-cell-depleted T cells, or PBMCs. Samples were obtained from the ongoing ImmuneRACE study (first 160 participants) and from 1,254 subjects provided by 6 global collaborators. Nearly every sample came with metadata listing a de-identified subject ID, COVID-19 status, age in years and sex. Where HLA class I and class II types were available, the types were taken from metadata supplied by the sample provider, not from assay-based typing.

Participants in the prospective study were enrolled through a virtual design, were aged 18 to 89 years, and lived in 24 United States geographic areas. In the prospective study, participants were assigned to cohorts based on the clinical history participants reported in a screening survey and a study questionnaire. Exposed participants had been in contact with someone with a PCR-confirmed or clinician-diagnosed COVID-19 case within 2 weeks of study entry. Mobile phlebotomists in the prospective study collected whole blood, serum and a nasopharyngeal or oropharyngeal swab from every participant. Additional blood draws and questionnaires over an approximately two-month period could optionally be provided by prospective study participants. Before DNA extraction, prospective study blood samples were shipped either frozen or at room temperature. TCRbeta CDR3 regions were amplified from genomic DNA using the immunoSEQ Assay, a bias-controlled multiplex PCR. As for the original processing: The number of nucleated cells in each sample was estimated by amplification of reference gene primers within the assay. To quantify the absolute abundance of each unique TCRbeta CDR3 rearrangement, sequence reads were collapsed and filtered. For each sample, productive Simpson clonality was calculated by taking the square root of Simpson's diversity index across productive rearrangements. Imported from immuneACCESS, the table was reduced by TCRdb to in-frame sequences with V and J called. These copies leave out some clones; in studies compared against another copy, an unresolved V gene accounts for under half, and the cause of the remainder is not known. The V and J calls and clone size were taken over from that table, and D and trimming were inferred from the DNA. Here the sample has about 370,000 clones; 90% to 95% occur a single time. The ten most abundant clones make up roughly 0.9% of the sample.

As for this clone: Which antigen it targets is not known. No base quality values were provided; no much bigger clone lies one nucleotide off.

The trim is 6 bases for V and 1 base for J, with a gap of 9 bases between the germline ends. The CDR3 numbers 13 residues from cysteine through phenylalanine. Only the CDR3 DNA stays, 39 bases, in frame from base 1. CDR1 MDHEN and CDR2 SYDVKM are derived from the germline V gene. General findings and caveats noted by the study authors: The quantity of clinical and demographic metadata differed by source and by participant and was supplied without curation.

The sequenced material came from PBMCs or T cells enriched from blood (not recorded which). This TCR came from a woman between 35 and 50 years old who had been exposed to COVID-19. The rearranged chain carries TRBV28 and TRBJ1-1; there is no confident call for the D gene. This receptor carries the CDR3 CASRRQSNTEAFF. Here is the DNA: TGTGCCAGCAGAAGACAATCGAACACTGAAGCTTTCTTT.